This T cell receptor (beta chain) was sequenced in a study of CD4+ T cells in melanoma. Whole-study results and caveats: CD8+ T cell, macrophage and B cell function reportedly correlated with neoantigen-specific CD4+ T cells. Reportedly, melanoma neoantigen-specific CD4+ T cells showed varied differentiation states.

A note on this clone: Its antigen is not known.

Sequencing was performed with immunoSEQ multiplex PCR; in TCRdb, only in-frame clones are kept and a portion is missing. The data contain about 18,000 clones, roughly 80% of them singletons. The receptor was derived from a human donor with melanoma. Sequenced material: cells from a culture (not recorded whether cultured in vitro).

The CDR3 DNA follows: TGTGCCAGCAGACCTTACGTCTCAGGGGGAGCTGGGGCCAACGTCCTGACTTTC. It codes for CASRPYVSGGAGANVLTF. The chain has TRBV2 and TRBJ2-6, with TRBD1 identical over 7 bases. Losses at the gene ends were 6 bases for V and 2 bases for J; bases not matched to a gene: 13. In germline, CDR1 is SNHLY, CDR2 FYNNEI. The CDR3 consists of 18 residues.